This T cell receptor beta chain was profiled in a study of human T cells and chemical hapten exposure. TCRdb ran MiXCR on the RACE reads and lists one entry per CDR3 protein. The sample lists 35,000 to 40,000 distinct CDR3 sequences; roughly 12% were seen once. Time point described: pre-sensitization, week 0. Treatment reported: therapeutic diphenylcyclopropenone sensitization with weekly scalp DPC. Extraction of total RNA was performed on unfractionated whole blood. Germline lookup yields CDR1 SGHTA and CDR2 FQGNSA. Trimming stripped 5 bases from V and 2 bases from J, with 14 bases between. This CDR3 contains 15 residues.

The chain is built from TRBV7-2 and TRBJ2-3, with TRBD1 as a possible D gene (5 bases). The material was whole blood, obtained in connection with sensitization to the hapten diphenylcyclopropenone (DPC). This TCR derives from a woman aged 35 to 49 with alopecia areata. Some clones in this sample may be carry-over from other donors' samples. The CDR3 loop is CASSQERQTTDTQYF. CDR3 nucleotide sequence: TGTGCCAGCAGCCAGGAAAGACAGACCACAGATACGCAGTATTTT.